Shown below are 5 T cell receptor beta chains from a single sample sequenced in a study of control samples from healthy donors and cancer patients. Profiling relied on immunoSEQ multiplex PCR, and the TCRdb table lists in-frame clones only, not all of them. The sample consists of tens of thousands of clones, approximately 94% of them appearing once. The sample was blood. Receptors were obtained from a woman between 18 and 29 years old in good health.

V and J are TRBV9 and TRBJ1-1, with D tentatively TRBD1 (6 bases). Trimming cost V 6 bases and J 4 bases, with 10 bases left between them. The germline V gene encodes CDR1 SGDLS and CDR2 YYNGEE. CDR3 length: 12 residues. CDR3 sequence: CASKGVGTEAFF. The CDR3 DNA is TGTGCCAGCAAGGGGGTGGGCACTGAAGCTTTCTTT.

V gene TRBV6-2 or TRBV6-3 combines with J gene TRBJ2-1, with unresolved D. Trimming took off 6 bases at V and 9 bases at J, with 9 bases between the two ends. Germline V gene data show CDR1 as MNHEY and CDR2 as SVGEGT. CDR3 length equals 11 residues. CDR3 DNA: TGTGCCAGCAGCCAATCTAGTGAGCAGTTCTTC. Translating it yields CASSQSSEQFF.

The J gene is TRBJ2-2, the V gene TRBV7-2; maybe TRBD2 (5 bases). The V gene lost 5 bases and the J gene lost 1 base, with 14 bases spanning the gap. CDR3 length: 16 residues. Germline CDR1 is SGHTA and CDR2 is FQGNSA. The CDR3 sequence: CASSSRLKRNTGELFF. CDR3 coding DNA: TGTGCCAGCAGCAGCCGACTAAAAAGGAACACCGGGGAGCTGTTTTTT.

J is TRBJ2-3 and V is TRBV6-5; D is uncertain. The germline V and J ends were trimmed by 5 bases and 5 bases, with 17 bases remaining between them. This CDR3 comprises 15 residues. Germline CDR1 reads MNHEY; CDR2 reads SVGAGI. The CDR3 bases are TGTGCCAGCAGTCAGTGGATGGGCGGAGAAGATACGCAGTATTTT. Encoded protein: CASSQWMGGEDTQYF.

This rearrangement joins TRBV9 to TRBJ2-3, with 8 bases identical to TRBD2. There are 16 residues in the CDR3. Germline CDR1 SGDLS, CDR2 YYNGEE. V was clipped by 4 bases and J by 1 base; unmatched bases: 8. CDR3 loop: CASSLSGGSGTDTQYF. Here the CDR3 DNA reads TGTGCCAGCAGCCTCAGCGGGGGTAGCGGCACAGATACGCAGTATTTT.